The rows below give T cell receptor beta chains drawn from one sample of a study of control samples from healthy donors and cancer patients. Profiled with immunoSEQ multiplex PCR; TCRdb holds only in-frame clones, not every one. The table records more than 50,000 clones, roughly 95% of them present only once. Sequences were obtained from blood. These receptors all stem from a woman aged 18-29 years in good health. Both conserved end residues are part of each CDR3. A D gene is named only where the DNA matches it firmly. Expanded clones are given a class, and other clones once, few, many or no size at all.

D gene	V gene	clone size	J gene	CDR3 protein	CDR3 DNA
TRBD2	TRBV7-9	-	TRBJ2-1	CASSSLAGGINEQFF	TGTGCCAGCAGCTCACTAGCGGGGGGGATCAATGAGCAGTTCTTC
-	TRBV18	-	TRBJ1-4	CASSGGTNEKLFF	TGTGCCAGCTCGGGAGGAACTAATGAAAAACTGTTTTTT
TRBD1	TRBV12-3/TRBV12-4	-	TRBJ1-2	CASSYGTDYGYTF	TGTGCCAGCTCATACGGGACAGACTATGGCTACACCTTC
-	TRBV7-2	-	TRBJ1-2	CASSLEARGGNYGYTF	TGTGCCAGCAGCTTAGAGGCCAGGGGAGGTAACTATGGCTACACCTTC
TRBD1	TRBV9	-	TRBJ2-7	CASSTQGWSYEQYF	TGTGCCAGCAGCACACAGGGGTGGTCCTACGAGCAGTACTTC
TRBD1	TRBV5-1	-	TRBJ1-2	CASSSDPGQGRSGYTF	TGCGCCAGCAGCTCGGATCCGGGACAGGGGAGAAGTGGCTACACCTTC
-	TRBV29-1	-	TRBJ2-2	CSVEGGTGELFF	TGCAGCGTTGAAGGGGGGACCGGGGAGCTGTTTTTT
-	TRBV5-4	-	TRBJ1-2	CASSRGPFYGYTF	TGTGCCAGCAGCCGAGGGCCGTTCTATGGCTACACCTTC
-	TRBV4-1	-	TRBJ1-2	CASSQPAAGNYGYTF	TGCGCCAGCAGCCAACCAGCGGCGGGGAACTATGGCTACACCTTC
-	TRBV5-6	-	TRBJ2-7	CASSLSGISYEQYF	TGTGCCAGCAGCTTATCAGGGATATCCTACGAGCAGTACTTC
-	TRBV27	-	TRBJ2-5	CASSSSLFRGGAGETQYF	TGTGCCAGCAGTTCCTCCCTCTTTCGTGGGGGGGCCGGTGAGACCCAGTACTTC
TRBD1	TRBV7-9	-	TRBJ1-2	CASSTGTGATMSYTF	TGTGCCAGCAGCACCGGGACAGGGGCTACTATGAGCTACACCTTC
-	TRBV5-4	-	TRBJ2-7	CASSLWGGYEQYF	TGTGCCAGCAGCTTGTGGGGTGGCTACGAGCAGTACTTC
-	TRBV30	-	TRBJ1-3	CAWSSGNTIYF	TGTGCCTGGAGTTCTGGAAACACCATATATTTT
TRBD1	TRBV19	-	TRBJ1-5	CASSMGTGHEPQHF	TGTGCCAGTAGTATGGGGACAGGGCATGAGCCCCAGCATTTT
TRBD1	TRBV30	-	TRBJ1-6	CAWSVRLDRASSYNSPLHF	TGTGCCTGGAGTGTACGTTTGGACAGGGCAAGCTCCTATAATTCACCCCTCCACTTT
-	TRBV7-2	-	TRBJ1-6	CASSLSGDYNSPLHF	TGTGCCAGCAGCTTAAGCGGGGATTATAATTCACCCCTCCACTTT
-	TRBV5-6	-	TRBJ1-2	CASSLLTYSNYGYTF	TGTGCCAGCAGCTTGCTTACCTATTCTAACTATGGCTACACCTTC
-	TRBV6-1	-	TRBJ2-7	CASSEVGYEQYF	TGTGCCAGCAGTGAAGTGGGCTACGAGCAGTACTTC
-	TRBV5-1	-	TRBJ2-1	CASSSPAGALSYNEQFF	TGCGCCAGCAGCTCCCCTGCGGGGGCCCTTTCCTACAATGAGCAGTTCTTC
TRBD1	TRBV5-4	-	TRBJ1-1	CASSFDRANTEAFF	TGTGCCAGCAGCTTTGACAGGGCGAACACTGAAGCTTTCTTT
TRBD1	TRBV28	-	TRBJ1-2	CASSSRDRGRGTDGYTF	TGTGCCAGCAGTTCTCGGGACAGGGGGCGCGGTACTGATGGCTACACCTTC
TRBD1	TRBV27	-	TRBJ1-1	CASSANTGGTEAFF	TGTGCCAGCAGTGCAAACACAGGGGGCACTGAAGCTTTCTTT
TRBD1	TRBV15	-	TRBJ1-2	CATSRTTGGYYGYTF	TGTGCCACCAGCAGAACGACAGGGGGCTACTATGGCTACACCTTC
TRBD1	TRBV9	once	TRBJ2-5	CASSGTSGQGDQETQYF	TGTGCCAGCAGCGGAACTTCGGGACAGGGGGATCAAGAGACCCAGTACTTC
-	TRBV30	few	TRBJ1-6	CAWEQGFTFNSPLHF	TGTGCCTGGGAACAGGGCTTCACCTTCAATTCACCCCTCCACTTT